Below are 10 T cell receptor beta chains sequenced from a single sample in a study of T cells in Graves' hyperthyroidism and ophthalmopathy. Researchers took RNA transcripts and amplified the TCR beta CDR3 regions from them. Using the HTBI primer set, a first-round RT-PCR was run on the TCR CDR3. From the multiplex PCR reads, TCRdb called clonotypes with MiXCR, one entry per CDR3 protein. The sample holds approximately 330,000 distinct CDR3 sequences, roughly 13% seen once. What was sequenced was blood. The receptors were sampled from a woman aged 40 to 50 with Graves' ophthalmopathy.

V and J are TRBV18 and TRBJ1-1; no definite D call. Looked up from germline, CDR1 is KGHSH and CDR2 is LQKENI. V lost 1 base to trimming and J lost 2 bases, with 14 bases between them. This CDR3 spans 16 amino acids. The CDR3 DNA is TGTGCCAGCTCACCACGAGAGGCGGAGATCAACACTGAAGCTTTCTTT. Its protein product is CASSPREAEINTEAFF.

This clonotype has a handful of counts. The V and J genes are TRBV20-1 and TRBJ1-1; D uncertain. This CDR3 region has 11 residues. The germline V and J ends were trimmed by 6 bases and 1 base, with 6 bases remaining between them. Germline CDR1 and CDR2: DFQATT and SNEGSKA (reference sequence). The CDR3 region has the DNA TGCAGTGCCCAAAGGAACACTGAAGCTTTCTTT. This codes for CSAQRNTEAFF.

The chain links TRBV28 to TRBJ2-2; perhaps D is TRBD1 or TRBD2 (5 bases each). The length of the CDR3 is 18 residues. V lost 1 base and J 3 bases, leaving 18 bases between the germline ends. Germline assignment: CDR1 MDHEN and CDR2 SYDVKM. CDR3 coding DNA: TGTGCCAGCAGTTTATTTTCGGGGCTGGGAGTGCACACCGGGGAGCTGTTTTTT. Its translation: CASSLFSGLGVHTGELFF. The complete variable domain, with remaining parts taken from reference TRBV28 and TRBJ2-2, reads DVKVTQSSRYLVKRTGEKVFLECVQDMDHENMFWYRQDPGLGLRLIYFSYDVKMKEKGDIPEGYSVSREKKERFSLILESASTNQTSMYLCASSLFSGLGVHTGELFFGEGSRLTVL.

This rearrangement joins TRBV15 to TRBJ2-2, with no clear D. Germline loops: CDR1 LNHNV, CDR2 YYDKDF (reference sequence). V was trimmed by 0 bases and J by 4 bases, leaving 12 bases between them. The CDR3 spans 16 residues. CDR3 coding DNA: TGTGCCACCAGCAGAGATTGGCTAACTATCACCGGGGAGCTGTTTTTT. Translating gives CATSRDWLTITGELFF. The full variable domain, its missing parts supplied by reference TRBV15 and TRBJ2-2, is DAMVIQNPRYQVTQFGKPVTLSCSQTLNHNVMYWYQQKSSQAPKLLFHYYDKDFNNEADTPDNFQSRRPNTSFCFLDIRSPGLGDTAMYLCATSRDWLTITGELFFGEGSRLTVL.

This clonotype showed up many times. V usage is TRBV5-1 and J usage is TRBJ2-3; no reliable D call. Deletions cut 2 bases from V and 5 bases from J, with 12 bases between. The CDR3 has 14 amino acids. Germline CDR1 is SGHRS and CDR2 is YFSETQ. The CDR3 DNA reads as TGCGCCAGCAGCTTAAGCCACGACGGAGATACGCAGTATTTT. Translating gives CASSLSHDGDTQYF.

This clonotype has more than one count but fewer than ten. The chain recombines TRBV2 with TRBJ1-4; D is unclear. The germline V gene encodes CDR1 SNHLY and CDR2 FYNNEI. The CDR3 consists of 13 residues. Trimming cost V 8 bases and J 6 bases, with 13 bases left between them. The CDR3, as DNA: TGTGCCAGCGGACCTAAGGCGGATGAAAAACTGTTTTTT. It codes for CASGPKADEKLFF.

The rearrangement uses TRBV5-6 and TRBJ1-1, with D possibly matching TRBD1 (6 bases). Per germline, CDR1 SGHDT and CDR2 YYEEEE. V dropped 2 bases and J dropped 1 base, with 12 bases sitting between them. CDR3 length equals 15 residues. DNA of the CDR3: TGTGCCAGCAGCTTCAGGGGCCTCTGGAACACTGAAGCTTTCTTT. Translating it yields CASSFRGLWNTEAFF.

This clonotype was counted ten times or more. The V and J genes are TRBV6-1 and TRBJ1-1, with 7 bases that match TRBD1. Germline assignment: CDR1 MNHNS and CDR2 SASEGT. CDR3 length: 13 residues. The trim removed 10 bases at V and 0 bases at J, leaving 5 bases unmatched. CDR3 sequence reads: CATRGQMNTEAFF. For the CDR3, the DNA is TGTGCCACCCGGGGACAGATGAACACTGAAGCTTTCTTT.

This chain links TRBV12-3 or TRBV12-4 with TRBJ2-4; possibly TRBD2 for D (5 bases). The CDR3 consists of 12 residues. Trimming left V 2 bases short and J 15 bases short, with 14 bases between. The CDR3: CASSLHGGSSYF. CDR3 nucleotides: TGTGCCAGCAGTTTACACGGCGGGTCCTCGTACTTC.

This clonotype has only a few counts. The chain joins TRBV6-1 to TRBJ2-7; TRBD1 matches 8 bases. The J segment lost 4 bases and the V segment lost 7 bases, leaving 9 bases of the junction unmatched. The CDR3 extends over 14 amino acids. Per germline, CDR1 MNHNS and CDR2 SASEGT. In nucleotides, the CDR3 is TGTGCCAGCAAGAATTCAGGGGGCTTATACGAGCAGTACTTC. It specifies CASKNSGGLYEQYF.